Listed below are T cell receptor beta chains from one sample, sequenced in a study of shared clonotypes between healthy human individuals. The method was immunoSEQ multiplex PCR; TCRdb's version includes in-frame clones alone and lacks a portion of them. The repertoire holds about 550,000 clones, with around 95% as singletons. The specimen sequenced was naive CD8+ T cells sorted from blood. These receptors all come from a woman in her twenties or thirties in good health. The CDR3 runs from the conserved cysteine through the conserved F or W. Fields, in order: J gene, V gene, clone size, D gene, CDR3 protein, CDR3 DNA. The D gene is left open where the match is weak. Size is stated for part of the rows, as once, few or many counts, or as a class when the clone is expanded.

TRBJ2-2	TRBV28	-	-	CASSSWTGTGELFF	TGTGCCAGCAGTTCCTGGACGGGGACCGGGGAGCTGTTTTTT
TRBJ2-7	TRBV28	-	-	CASSLFYGARFDEQYF	TGTGCCAGCAGTTTATTTTACGGGGCGCGTTTCGACGAGCAGTACTTC
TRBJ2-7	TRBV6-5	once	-	CASSQEDTPYEQYF	TGTGCCAGCAGCCAAGAGGATACACCGTACGAGCAGTACTTC
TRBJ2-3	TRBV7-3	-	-	CASSDSDTQYF	TGTGCCAGCAGCGACAGTGATACGCAGTATTTT
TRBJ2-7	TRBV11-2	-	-	CASSLDPTGGYEQYF	TGTGCCAGCAGCTTAGATCCAACAGGCGGCTACGAGCAGTACTTC
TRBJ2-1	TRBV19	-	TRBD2	CASSFSTGLYEQFF	TGTGCCAGTAGTTTCTCGACGGGACTATATGAGCAGTTCTTC
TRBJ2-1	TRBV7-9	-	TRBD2	CASSLGWGGVYNEQFF	TGTGCCAGCAGCTTAGGATGGGGAGGGGTCTACAATGAGCAGTTCTTC
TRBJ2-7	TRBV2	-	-	CASSESRGEQYF	TGTGCCAGCAGTGAATCCCGGGGAGAGCAGTACTTC
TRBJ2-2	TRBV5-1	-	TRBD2	CASSSGTSGEGPGELFF	TGCGCCAGCAGCTCCGGGACTAGCGGGGAAGGACCGGGGGAGCTGTTTTTT
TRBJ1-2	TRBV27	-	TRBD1	CASSQTGGGHGYTF	TGTGCCAGCAGCCAGACAGGGGGTGGGCATGGCTACACCTTC